This T cell receptor (beta chain) was sequenced in a study of shared clonotypes between healthy human individuals. Germline V lookup: CDR1 MGHRA, CDR2 YSYEKL. The CDR3 totals 17 residues. V was trimmed by 4 bases and J by 0 bases, leaving 16 bases between them. Assay used: immunoSEQ multiplex PCR; TCRdb lists only in-frame clones, some missing. The sample has almost 750,000 clones; approximately 72% are singletons. The source is a woman in her twenties or thirties in good health. Sequencing was carried out using memory CD4+ T cells sorted from blood. Subset given: CD45RA-negative fraction. J is TRBJ1-3 and V is TRBV4-1; D not certain. The CDR3 reads CASSRVIQFLSGNTIYF. The CDR3 nucleotides are TGCGCCAGCAGCCGGGTGATACAGTTTCTCTCTGGAAACACCATATATTTT.